These 25 T cell receptor beta chains originate from one sample sequenced in a study of shared clonotypes between healthy human individuals. The table came from immunoSEQ multiplex PCR; TCRdb's copy has only in-frame clones and leaves some out. Of some 2,100,000 clones listed, 90% to 96% are singletons. The sample consisted of naive CD4+ T cells sorted from blood. Subset: CD45RA+ positively selected. Every receptor here comes from a man between 18 and 35 years old in good health.

Comment on this clone: The junction and the germline gene differ at one end; a read error may be behind it. DNA of the CDR3: TGTGCCAGCAGCATGACACGGCCATTTTCCTTC. It translates to CASSMTRPFSF. This chain uses TRBV2 with TRBJ2-7, with D unresolved. The germline V gene has CDR1 SNHLY and CDR2 FYNNEI. The CDR3 sequence is 11 residues long.

J is TRBJ1-4 and V is TRBV4-1; 11 nucleotides line up with TRBD1. The CDR3 is 14 residues long. The V gene end was trimmed by 4 bases and the J gene end by 8 bases; junction bases not matched to a gene: 3. CDR1 and CDR2 (germline): MGHRA, YSYEKL. CDR3 sequence reads: CASSPGTGGEKLFF. The CDR3 nucleotides are TGCGCCAGCAGCCCCGGGACAGGGGGAGAAAAACTGTTTTTT.

V and J are TRBV5-6 and TRBJ1-2; 8 nucleotides match TRBD1. The CDR3 is 13 amino acids. J gave up 6 bases and V 6 bases, and 7 bases lay outside the gene matches. The germline V gene encodes CDR1 SGHDT and CDR2 YYEEEE. The CDR3 spells CASTKQGENGYTF. CDR3 DNA: TGTGCCAGCACCAAACAGGGGGAGAATGGCTACACCTTC.

The chain carries TRBV5-1 and TRBJ1-1, with 9 bases that match TRBD1. There are 15 residues in the CDR3. Germline V gene sequence: CDR1 SGHRS, CDR2 YFSETQ. J gave up 4 bases and V 3 bases, and 7 bases lay outside the gene matches. The CDR3 loop is CASSWRQGEGTEAFF. The CDR3 nucleotides read TGCGCCAGCAGCTGGAGACAGGGGGAAGGCACTGAAGCTTTCTTT.

The gene calls are TRBV13 and TRBJ2-5; possibly TRBD2 for D (6 bases). The CDR3 runs to 15 residues. The V and J ends lost 5 bases and 4 bases respectively, with 17 bases between them. The germline CDR1 and CDR2 sequences are PRHDT and FYEKMQ (reference sequence). The CDR3 nucleotides read TGTGCCAGCAGCCCAGAAACTGGGGGGACAGAGACCCAGTACTTC. Translated: CASSPETGGTETQYF.

This sequence joins TRBV5-5 and TRBJ2-5; no clear D gene. Germline lookup yields CDR1 SGHKS and CDR2 YYEKEE (reference sequence). V was clipped by 2 bases and J by 5 bases, with 10 bases between them. The CDR3 covers 13 residues. CDR3 amino acids: CASSFVEWETQYF. CDR3 nucleotides: TGTGCCAGCAGCTTTGTAGAATGGGAGACCCAGTACTTC. Full variable domain (remainder filled in from reference TRBV5-5 and TRBJ2-5): DAGVTQSPTHLIKTRGQQVTLRCSPISGHKSVSWYQQVLGQGPQFIFQYYEKEERGRGNFPDRFSARQFPNYSSELNVNALLLGDSALYLCASSFVEWETQYFGPGTRLLVL.

The rearrangement uses TRBV10-1 and TRBJ2-3, with 10 bases fitting TRBD2. The CDR3 covers 15 residues. Germline V CDR1 and CDR2: WNHNN, SYGVQD (reference sequence). The V segment lost 0 bases and the J segment 6 bases; nucleotides outside the gene matches: 3. As DNA, the CDR3 is TGCGCCAGCAGTGAGTCAAGCGGGGGGGCGGATACGCAGTATTTT. Protein product: CASSESSGGADTQYF.

This sequence joins TRBV5-4 and TRBJ1-3; tentative D call: TRBD1 (6 bases). The CDR3 runs to 15 residues. V was trimmed by 4 bases and J by 0 bases, leaving 11 bases between them. Germline V gives CDR1 SGHNT, CDR2 YYREEE (reference sequence). The CDR3, as DNA: TGTGCCAGCAGCCGTACAGGGTCCTCTGGAAACACCATATATTTT. It is translated as CASSRTGSSGNTIYF.

The chain joins TRBV14 to TRBJ2-7, with D uncertain. V was clipped by 2 bases and J by 8 bases, with 13 bases between them. CDR3 length equals 13 residues. Germline V CDR1 and CDR2: SGHDN, FVKESK. This CDR3 is CASSQNWHAKQYF. The CDR3 coding sequence is TGTGCCAGCAGCCAAAATTGGCATGCTAAGCAGTACTTC.

The chain uses TRBV4-1 and TRBJ1-1; D is possibly TRBD1 (5 bases). Germline-derived CDR1 and CDR2 are MGHRA and YSYEKL. The CDR3 runs to 13 residues. Trimming pared 0 bases from V and 11 bases from J, leaving 13 bases between. This chain's CDR3 is CASSQDYFRGAFF. DNA for the CDR3: TGCGCCAGCAGCCAAGATTACTTCCGGGGGGCTTTCTTT.

The chain has TRBV5-1 and TRBJ2-7, with TRBD1 matching over 11 bases. The CDR3 has 16 amino acids. J lost 3 bases, V lost 1 base, and 6 bases had no gene match. Per the germline V gene, CDR1 is SGHRS and CDR2 is YFSETQ. CDR3: CASSLRPGTGGYEQYF. The DNA for the CDR3 is TGCGCCAGCAGCTTGAGGCCCGGGACAGGGGGCTACGAGCAGTACTTC.

V and J are TRBV2 and TRBJ2-3; D ambiguous. The CDR3 length is 14 residues. CDR1 is SNHLY, CDR2 FYNNEI, per germline. Trimming removed 1 base at V and 4 bases at J, with 9 bases between. The CDR3 loop is CASSEEARSDTQYF. The CDR3 DNA is TGTGCCAGCAGTGAAGAGGCCCGTTCAGATACGCAGTATTTT.

This clone has just one count. The rearrangement links TRBV6-1 to TRBJ1-3; no firm D call. The germline V and J ends were trimmed by 7 bases and 4 bases, with 14 bases remaining between them. CDR3 length equals 14 residues. In germline, CDR1 is MNHNS, CDR2 SASEGT. The CDR3 DNA is TGTGCCAGCACGGAGCCCGCGCCCGGAAACACCATATATTTT. This translates into CASTEPAPGNTIYF.

About this clone: Other DNA sequences of this sample code for an identical CDR3. The rearrangement links TRBV5-4 to TRBJ2-3, with TRBD2 identical over 8 bases. V lost 0 bases to trimming and J lost 2 bases; unmatched junction nucleotides: 5. The germline CDR1 and CDR2 sequences are SGHNT and YYREEE (reference sequence). This CDR3 is 16 amino acids long. The CDR3 here is CASSLGTSGVTDTQYF. The CDR3, as DNA: TGTGCCAGCAGCTTGGGCACTAGCGGAGTCACAGATACGCAGTATTTT.

To note about this clone: This sample includes further DNA sequences coding for the same CDR3. The chain couples TRBV5-1 to TRBJ2-1; D is undetermined. The germline CDR1 and CDR2 sequences are SGHRS and YFSETQ. There are 13 residues in the CDR3. The ends were cut back, 0 bases at V and 6 bases at J, with 7 bases in the middle. The CDR3 DNA sequence: TGCGCCAGCAGCTTGGACAGCCGCAATGAGCAGTTCTTC. Translated, it gives CASSLDSRNEQFF.

CDR3 DNA: TGCGCCAGCAGCCGGGACACTGGGGCCAACGTCCTGACTTTC. This sequence encodes CASSRDTGANVLTF. V and J are TRBV5-1 and TRBJ2-6, with D perhaps TRBD1 (6 bases). CDR3 length: 14 amino acids. The V gene's germline CDR1 is SGHRS and CDR2 YFSETQ. V was clipped by 4 bases and J by 2 bases, with 7 bases between them.

This chain joins TRBV6-4 and TRBJ2-3; 7 bases line up with TRBD2. V lost 0 bases and J lost 1; bases outside the gene matches: 4. The CDR3 extends over 16 amino acids. Germline V gives CDR1 MRHNA, CDR2 SNTAGT. This chain's CDR3 is CASSDSSREGTDTQYF. CDR3 bases: TGTGCCAGCAGTGACTCGTCACGGGAGGGCACAGATACGCAGTATTTT.

The chain joins TRBV9 to TRBJ1-2, with 7 bases matching TRBD1. Germline V CDR1 and CDR2: SGDLS, YYNGEE. The V segment lost 6 bases and the J segment 6 bases; nucleotides outside the gene matches: 8. The CDR3 contains 13 residues. CDR3 in DNA: TGTGCCAGCAACGAGGGGGCGGGTGATGGCTACACCTTC. It encodes CASNEGAGDGYTF.

The rearrangement uses TRBV25-1 and TRBJ1-1; a possible D gene is TRBD1 (5 bases). Germline-derived CDR1 and CDR2 are MGHDK and SYGVNS. Trimming removed 2 bases at V and 7 bases at J, with 11 bases between. The CDR3 is 13 residues long. The DNA of the CDR3 is TGTGCCAGCAGTGAAGGGGGGAAGATTGAAGCTTTCTTT. It codes for CASSEGGKIEAFF.

The chain links TRBV19 to TRBJ1-2; 7 nucleotides agree with TRBD1. With 0 bases clipped from V and 4 bases from J, the junction kept 14 bases outside the gene matches. The CDR3 totals 18 residues. In germline, CDR1 is LNHDA, CDR2 SQIVND (reference sequence). The CDR3 spells CASSIDRGQGVLFYGYTF. CDR3 nucleotides: TGTGCCAGTAGTATAGATAGGGGGCAGGGGGTCTTGTTCTATGGCTACACCTTC.

This chain connects TRBV4-3 to TRBJ2-7, with 9 bases fitting TRBD2. Germline V gene data show CDR1 as LGHNA and CDR2 as YSLEER. The junction had 13 bases not matched to a gene; V was cut back by 3 bases and J by 7 bases. The CDR3 loop spans 16 amino acids. CDR3 in amino acids: CASSHALVSGSQEQYF. CDR3 nucleotides: TGCGCCAGCAGCCACGCACTTGTTAGCGGGAGTCAAGAGCAGTACTTC.

The chain has TRBV6-1 and TRBJ1-6; D possibly corresponds to TRBD1 (5 bases). Deletions cut 4 bases from V and 7 bases from J, with 23 bases between. The CDR3 contains 18 residues. Germline V lookup: CDR1 MNHNS, CDR2 SASEGT. CDR3 bases: TGTGCCAGCAGTGCGGGGTATCGGGGCAGGCGGGGAAATTCACCCCTCCACTTT. Translation gives CASSAGYRGRRGNSPLHF.

The gene calls are TRBV10-2 and TRBJ2-2; a possible D gene is TRBD1 (6 bases). Germline V gives CDR1 WSHSY, CDR2 SAAADI. This CDR3 has 14 amino acids. The V end lost 5 bases, the J end lost 1 base, and 8 bases lay between the germline ends. The CDR3 reads CASSPTGNTGELFF. CDR3 coding DNA: TGCGCCAGCAGTCCGACAGGGAACACCGGGGAGCTGTTTTTT.

The chain recombines TRBV16 with TRBJ1-1; no clear D gene. Germline loops: CDR1 KGHSY, CDR2 FQNENV. The CDR3 spans 13 residues. V dropped 8 bases and J dropped 0 bases, with 10 bases sitting between them. The CDR3 coding sequence is TGTGCCAGCCTATGGGCGATGAACACTGAAGCTTTCTTT. This codes for CASLWAMNTEAFF. The entire variable domain, with the rest obtained from reference TRBV16 and TRBJ1-1, is as follows: GEEVAQTPKHLVRGEGQKAKLYCAPIKGHSYVFWYQQVLKNEFKFLISFQNENVFDETGMPKERFSAKCLPNSPCSLEIQATKLEDSAVYFCASLWAMNTEAFFGQGTRLTVV.

V usage is TRBV5-5 and J usage is TRBJ2-7; D gene unclear. The germline V gene encodes CDR1 SGHKS and CDR2 YYEKEE (reference sequence). The CDR3 has 14 residues. With 0 bases removed from V and 2 bases from J, the gap between germline ends came to 9 bases. The CDR3 DNA reads as TGTGCCAGCAGCTTGGTGGGGAAAGCCTACGAGCAGTACTTC. This translates into CASSLVGKAYEQYF.